This TCR beta chain was retrieved from a study of regulatory T cells in long-lasting Graves disease. The CDR3 is 16 amino acids. Germline-derived CDR1 and CDR2 are LGHDT and YNNKEL (reference sequence). With 5 bases clipped from V and 5 bases from J, the junction kept 11 bases outside the gene matches. As for time point: newly diagnosed GD, antithyroid drugs for less than 3 months. Extracted RNA from PBMCs served as the source of the TCR library. The TCR beta library used iRepertoire HTBI primers with Arm-PCR amplification of CDR3. TCRdb independently ran MiXCR on the multiplex PCR reads; one entry per CDR3 protein. The sample records about 540,000 distinct CDR3 sequences, around an eighth being singletons. This sample also belongs to another study, concerning T cells in Graves' hyperthyroidism and ophthalmopathy. This second study notes: Those patients with uncontrolled infection, other autoimmune disease, pregnancy or lactation were excluded. Clinical symptoms, serum thyroxine and TRAb, thyroid ultrasound and orbital computed tomography were used for the diagnoses. In the first-round RT-PCR of the TCR CDR3, the HTBI primer set was used.

Material: peripheral blood mononuclear cells (PBMCs), obtained at new diagnosis, from a patient treated with antithyroid drugs. The receptor was derived from a man aged 30 to 39 with Graves disease. The rearrangement joins TRBV3-1 to TRBJ2-3, with 9 positions matching TRBD2. The CDR3 reads CASSSLSGRSEDTQYF. The CDR3, as DNA: TGTGCCAGCAGCTCCCTCAGCGGGAGGTCGGAAGATACGCAGTATTTT.